The clone carrying this TCR beta chain was picked up a small number of times. Template material for amplifying TCR beta CDR3 regions consisted of RNA transcripts. TCR CDR3 underwent first-round RT-PCR with the HTBI primer set. TCRdb re-analysed the multiplex PCR reads in MiXCR, keeping a single row per CDR3 protein. The top ten hold 4% to 5.5% of the sample, which has roughly 560,000 distinct CDR3 sequences, roughly 15% seen once. This sample is part of a study of T cells in Graves' hyperthyroidism and ophthalmopathy. Study-level background: Peripheral blood sampling occurred at initial diagnosis, before any treatment.

Sequenced input: blood. The TCR comes from a woman in her thirties or forties with Graves' ophthalmopathy.

CDR3 sequence: CSASPTGNTIYF. DNA of the CDR3: TGCAGTGCTAGTCCTACTGGAAACACCATATATTTT. The rearrangement uses TRBV20-1 and TRBJ1-3; D remains unclear. The CDR3 is made up of 12 amino acids. V was clipped by 3 bases and J by 2 bases, with 5 bases between them. Germline CDR1 is DFQATT and CDR2 is SNEGSKA (reference sequence).